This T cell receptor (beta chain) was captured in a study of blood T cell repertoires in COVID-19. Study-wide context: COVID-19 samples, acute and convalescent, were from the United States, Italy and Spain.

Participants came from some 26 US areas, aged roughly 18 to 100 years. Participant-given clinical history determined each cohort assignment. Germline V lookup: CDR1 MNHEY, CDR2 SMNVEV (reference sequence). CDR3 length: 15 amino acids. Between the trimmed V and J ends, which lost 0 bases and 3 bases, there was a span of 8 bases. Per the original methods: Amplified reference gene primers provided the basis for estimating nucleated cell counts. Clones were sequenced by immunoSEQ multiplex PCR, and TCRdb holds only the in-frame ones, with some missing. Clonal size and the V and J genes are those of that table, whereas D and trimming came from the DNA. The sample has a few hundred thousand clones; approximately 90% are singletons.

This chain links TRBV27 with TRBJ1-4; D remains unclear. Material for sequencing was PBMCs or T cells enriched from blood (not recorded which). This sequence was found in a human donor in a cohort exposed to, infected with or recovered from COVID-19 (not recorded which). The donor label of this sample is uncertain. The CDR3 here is CASSLSIPANEKLFF. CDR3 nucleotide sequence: TGTGCCAGCAGTTTATCGATACCAGCTAATGAAAAACTGTTTTTT.